This TCR beta chain was retrieved from a study of blood T cell repertoires in COVID-19. Study in general: Material from acute and convalescent COVID-19 was sourced from the United States, Italy and Spain. PBMCs, B-cell-depleted T cells, or T cells provided the cDNA or gDNA that made up the material.

The CDR3 totals 15 residues. CDR1 LGHNA and CDR2 YNFKEQ come from the germline V gene. V was pared by 3 bases and J by 5 bases, with 16 bases between. Per the original data handling: Amplification of reference gene primers provided the estimated nucleated cell counts. Libraries were prepared by immunoSEQ multiplex PCR; TCRdb keeps only in-frame clonotypes and omits some of them. V and J calls and clone size are given by that table; D and trimming were obtained from the DNA. Of under 300,000 clones detected, under 90% appear once; the ten largest clones hold 0.85% to 1%. Sequencing was carried out using peripheral blood. The TCR comes from a woman in her thirties or forties who had recovered from COVID-19. The chain carries TRBV4-2 and TRBJ2-5; D is possibly TRBD2 (6 bases). The CDR3 spells CASSHFLGEAETQYF. CDR3 DNA: TGTGCCAGCAGCCACTTCCTGGGGGAGGCGGAGACCCAGTACTTC.